The clone carrying this TCR beta chain was seen only a few times. The sample is drawn from a study of T cells in Graves' hyperthyroidism and ophthalmopathy. Germline V gives CDR1 MNHNS, CDR2 SASEGT. The CDR3 consists of 14 residues. V lost 1 base and J lost 7, with 11 bases in between. There were TCR beta CDR3 regions amplified from RNA transcripts. TCR CDR3 underwent first-round RT-PCR with the HTBI primer set. TCRdb reprocessed the multiplex PCR reads with MiXCR, giving one entry per CDR3 protein. The data show roughly 580,000 distinct CDR3 sequences, more than 11% seen once. The chain carries TRBV6-1 and TRBJ1-5, with TRBD1 as a possible D gene (5 bases). Sequenced material: blood. This TCR came from a woman under 40 with Graves' hyperthyroidism that later progressed to Graves' ophthalmopathy. The CDR3 DNA sequence: TGTGCCAGCAGTGAAGGGGGGGTCCGGCAGCCCCAGCATTTT. Encoded protein: CASSEGGVRQPQHF.